Presented here are 11 T cell receptor beta chains from one specimen sequenced in a study of blood T cell repertoires in COVID-19. The assay was immunoSEQ multiplex PCR, and TCRdb's table has in-frame clones only and misses some. Seen here are 95,000 to 150,000 clones, 80% to 85% observed once, and the top ten hold about 4%. The sample comprised PBMCs or T cells enriched from blood (not recorded which). Receptor source: a young woman who had recovered from COVID-19.

J is TRBJ1-4 and V is TRBV4-1, with D hard to call. The CDR3 spans 12 residues. Per germline, CDR1 MGHRA and CDR2 YSYEKL. Deletions cut 4 bases from V and 4 bases from J, with 4 bases between. The CDR3 protein is CASSRSNEKLFF. The CDR3 DNA reads as TGCGCCAGCAGCCGCAGTAATGAAAAACTGTTTTTT.

V and J are TRBV24-1 and TRBJ2-1; 13 nucleotides line up with TRBD2. CDR3 size: 16 residues. J lost 10 bases, V lost 0 bases, and 5 bases had no gene match. In germline, CDR1 is KGHDR, CDR2 SFDVKD. The CDR3: CATSDLPTSGRHEQFF. The CDR3 DNA reads TGTGCCACCAGTGATTTGCCGACTAGCGGGAGGCACGAGCAGTTCTTC.

This clone was counted between two and nine times. This rearrangement joins TRBV25-1 to TRBJ2-2; 11 positions match TRBD2. CDR1 is MGHDK, CDR2 SYGVNS, per germline. Trimming at V came to 3 bases and at J to 1 base, leaving 4 bases not matched to a gene. The CDR3 sequence is 17 residues long. The chain's CDR3 is CASSDGSGRVNTGELFF. CDR3 coding DNA: TGTGCCAGCAGTGACGGTAGCGGGAGGGTGAACACCGGGGAGCTGTTTTTT.

J is TRBJ1-4 and V is TRBV2, with 8 bases fitting TRBD1. CDR3 length: 16 residues. J was trimmed by 0 bases and V by 6 bases; bases with no gene match: 6. In germline, CDR1 is SNHLY, CDR2 FYNNEI. The CDR3 coding sequence is TGTGCCAGCAGCTGGACAGGGTTGGCAACTAATGAAAAACTGTTTTTT. Its protein product is CASSWTGLATNEKLFF.

The J gene is TRBJ2-3, the V gene TRBV29-1; TRBD2 matches at 12 bases. Germline CDR1 is SQVTM and CDR2 is ANQGSEA. Unmatched junction bases numbered 8, after V lost 4 bases and J lost 9 bases. CDR3 length: 14 amino acids. The CDR3 DNA reads as TGCAGCGTTGTCACTAGCGGGAGGTCGTGGACGCAGTATTTT. This sequence encodes CSVVTSGRSWTQYF.

The V gene is TRBV21-1, the J gene TRBJ2-3; the table names TRBD2, a call not compared with the DNA. TRBV21-1 has pseudogene status. The CDR3 contains 14 residues. In DNA, the CDR3 is TGTGCCAGCAGCAAAGGGGAGAGTGCAGATACGCAGTATTTT. Translating it yields CASSKGESADTQYF.

The chain links TRBV5-1 to TRBJ1-6; TRBD1 matches at 9 bases. The V gene end was trimmed by 4 bases and the J gene end by 8 bases; junction bases not matched to a gene: 10. Germline CDR1 reads SGHRS; CDR2 reads YFSETQ. This CDR3 is built from 16 residues. The CDR3 sequence: CASSPWDRAAYSPLHF. CDR3 nucleotide sequence: TGCGCCAGCAGCCCGTGGGACAGGGCTGCCTATTCACCCCTCCACTTT.

J is TRBJ1-4 and V is TRBV19, with D unclear. The CDR3 length is 15 residues. Looked up from germline, CDR1 is LNHDA and CDR2 is SQIVND (reference sequence). The V end lost 6 bases, the J end lost 4 bases, and 15 bases lay between the germline ends. The CDR3 sequence is CASSLDGAINEKLFF. The CDR3 coding sequence is TGTGCCAGTAGCCTAGACGGAGCCATTAATGAAAAACTGTTTTTT. The whole variable domain, filled in from reference TRBV19 and TRBJ1-4, reads DGGITQSPKYLFRKEGQNVTLSCEQNLNHDAMYWYRQDPGQGLRLIYYSQIVNDFQKGDIAEGYSVSREKKESFPLTVTSAQKNPTAFYLCASSLDGAINEKLFFGSGTQLSVL.

CDR3 in DNA: TGTGCCAGCAGTTTAACGCAGGGTTATAATTCACCCCTCCACTTT. This encodes CASSLTQGYNSPLHF. The rearrangement links TRBV27 to TRBJ1-6; D possibly corresponds to TRBD1 (5 bases). Per germline, CDR1 MNHEY and CDR2 SMNVEV (reference sequence). With 2 bases removed from V and 4 bases from J, the gap between germline ends came to 9 bases. This CDR3 region has 15 residues.

The chain joins TRBV6-5 to TRBJ2-5, with 7 bases fitting TRBD1. The V gene's germline CDR1 is MNHEY and CDR2 SVGAGI. This CDR3 is 15 amino acids long. The V and J ends lost 1 base and 1 base, in that order; junction bases with no gene match: 3. The CDR3 protein is CASSYWGQSQETQYF. The CDR3 coding sequence is TGTGCCAGCAGTTACTGGGGACAGTCCCAAGAGACCCAGTACTTC.

The chain combines TRBV9 with TRBJ1-6; no clear D gene. The CDR3 sequence is 14 residues long. CDR1 SGDLS and CDR2 YYNGEE come from the germline V gene. The V end lost 0 bases, the J end lost 6 bases, and 7 bases lay between the germline ends. In DNA form, the CDR3 reads TGTGCCAGCAGCGTAGAGAACATTAATTCACCCCTCCACTTT. Its translation: CASSVENINSPLHF.